The 25 T cell receptor beta chains below all came from one sample that was sequenced in a study of blood T cell repertoires in COVID-19. Data came from immunoSEQ multiplex PCR; TCRdb stores just in-frame clones and leaves some out. Here the sample spans some 410,000 clones, 70% to 90% being singletons. Sequenced material: PBMCs or T cells enriched from blood (not recorded which). The receptors come from a woman aged 25 to 39 with acute COVID-19.

The chain combines TRBV5-3 with TRBJ2-5; TRBD2 might be the D (6 bases). TRBV5-3 is an open reading frame, and its role is uncertain. Trimming took off 3 bases at V and 4 bases at J, with 25 bases between the two ends. The CDR3 runs 18 residues. CDR3 protein: CARSCSPPGGCSGETQYF. For the CDR3, the DNA is TGTGCCAGAAGCTGTTCTCCCCCTGGAGGTTGTAGCGGAGAGACCCAGTACTTC.

V gene TRBV10-2 combines with J gene TRBJ2-3; 8 bases are a match to TRBD2. Germline loops: CDR1 WSHSY, CDR2 SAAADI. Trimming removed 2 bases from V and 2 bases from J; junction bases left unmatched: 6. The CDR3 is 16 residues long. As DNA, the CDR3 is TGCGCCAGCAGTGAGCTCGGGGGGGCCCTCACAGATACGCAGTATTTT. The encoded protein is CASSELGGALTDTQYF.

About this clone: Other DNA sequences within the sample encode an identical CDR3. This chain joins TRBV5-1 and TRBJ1-1, with D possibly being TRBD1 (6 bases). Trimming pared 4 bases from V and 4 bases from J, leaving 17 bases between. CDR1 and CDR2 (germline): SGHRS, YFSETQ. The CDR3 has 15 residues. The DNA of the CDR3 is TGCGCCAGCAGCCTACGTAAAGGGGGTGGCACTGAAGCTTTCTTT. It yields the protein CASSLRKGGGTEAFF.

There are a few counts of this clone. The V and J genes are TRBV11-3 and TRBJ1-1; D gene unclear. V lost 5 bases and J lost 4, with 17 bases in between. This CDR3 contains 15 residues. Looked up from germline, CDR1 is SGHNT and CDR2 is YENEEA. CDR3 amino acids: CASSLSGPGGTEAFF. The CDR3 nucleotides are TGTGCCAGCAGCCTATCAGGTCCCGGAGGCACTGAAGCTTTCTTT.

The rearrangement links TRBV7-9 to TRBJ2-1, with 7 bases aligning to TRBD2. The CDR3 has 15 residues. Germline CDR1 is SEHNR and CDR2 is FQNEAQ (reference sequence). Germline trimming cut 7 bases from V and 5 bases from J; bases unmatched to any gene: 11. The CDR3 DNA reads TGTGCCAGCATCACAGTCTTCGGGGGGAACAATGAGCAGTTCTTC. It specifies CASITVFGGNNEQFF.

The chain has TRBV4-1 and TRBJ2-2, with TRBD1 matching over 12 bases. CDR1 and CDR2 from the germline V gene are MGHRA and YSYEKL. Trimming removed 4 bases from V and 7 bases from J; junction bases left unmatched: 7. This CDR3 is built from 16 residues. CDR3 in DNA: TGCGCCAGCAGCCCACCGGGACAGGGGGCAGTCGGGGAGCTGTTTTTT. Amino acid sequence: CASSPPGQGAVGELFF.

The chain carries TRBV30 and TRBJ1-2; D remains ambiguous. The CDR3 contains 12 residues. With 0 bases removed from V and 2 bases from J, the gap between germline ends came to 4 bases. Germline CDR1 and CDR2: GTSNPN and SVGIG (reference sequence). The CDR3 nucleotides read TGTGCCTGGAGTGTACGGAACTATGGCTACACCTTC. It encodes CAWSVRNYGYTF.

This sequence joins TRBV7-9 and TRBJ2-1, with 13 bases lining up with TRBD2. This CDR3 region has 17 residues. CDR1 and CDR2 from the germline V gene are SEHNR and FQNEAQ (reference sequence). V lost 3 bases and J lost 5; bases outside the gene matches: 7. CDR3 region: CASSLGGLAGRNNEQFF. CDR3 in DNA: TGTGCCAGCAGCTTGGGGGGACTAGCGGGGAGGAACAATGAGCAGTTCTTC.

J is TRBJ2-3 and V is TRBV7-3; 12 positions match TRBD2. CDR1 and CDR2 (germline): SGHTA, FQGTGA. J was trimmed by 0 bases and V by 0 bases; bases with no gene match: 10. The CDR3 runs 20 residues. The CDR3 here is CASSLTPSGGAGGSTDTQYF. In DNA form, the CDR3 reads TGTGCCAGCAGCTTAACTCCTAGCGGGGGGGCTGGAGGGAGCACAGATACGCAGTATTTT.

The V and J genes are TRBV11-2 and TRBJ2-7, with D possibly matching TRBD2 (7 bases). The CDR3 contains 15 residues. V was clipped by 1 base and J by 0 bases, with 10 bases between them. The germline V gene encodes CDR1 SGHAT and CDR2 FQNNGV. The chain's CDR3 is CASSLAGGPSYEQYF. The DNA of the CDR3 is TGTGCCAGCAGCTTAGCGGGGGGCCCCTCCTACGAGCAGTACTTC.

The CDR3 protein is CASRTERGYEQYF. CDR3 DNA: TGCGCCAGCAGAACCGAAAGGGGCTACGAGCAGTACTTC. V and J are TRBV5-1 and TRBJ2-7; TRBD1 is a possible D gene (5 bases). Germline V gene data show CDR1 as SGHRS and CDR2 as YFSETQ. The CDR3 has 13 amino acids. With 5 bases removed from V and 3 bases from J, the gap between germline ends came to 12 bases.

The genes are TRBV11-3 and TRBJ2-3; TRBD1 agrees at 9 bases. J gave up 1 base and V 0 bases, and 5 bases lay outside the gene matches. This CDR3 has 17 residues. CDR1 SGHNT and CDR2 YENEEA come from the germline V gene. In DNA, the CDR3 is TGTGCCAGCAGCTTAGAAGTACGGACAGGGGGCACAGATACGCAGTATTTT. Its protein product is CASSLEVRTGGTDTQYF.

The chain employs TRBV9 and TRBJ2-1; possible D gene TRBD2, 5 bases. Trimming took off 0 bases at V and 5 bases at J, with 9 bases between the two ends. CDR3 length equals 14 residues. Germline loops: CDR1 SGDLS, CDR2 YYNGEE. CDR3 nucleotide sequence: TGTGCCAGCAGCGTAGCTTCGGGGAACAATGAGCAGTTCTTC. It specifies CASSVASGNNEQFF.

The chain recombines TRBV9 with TRBJ1-4, with 7 positions matching TRBD1. CDR1 and CDR2 from the germline V gene are SGDLS and YYNGEE. The CDR3 covers 15 residues. J was trimmed by 3 bases and V by 0 bases; bases with no gene match: 2. Here the CDR3 DNA reads TGTGCCAGCAGCGTAGAGGGGGCGGCTAATGAAAAACTGTTTTTT. Protein: CASSVEGAANEKLFF.

The rearrangement uses TRBV7-2 and TRBJ1-6, with D perhaps matching TRBD1 (6 bases). Germline V gene data show CDR1 as SGHTA and CDR2 as FQGNSA. There are 15 residues in the CDR3. Trimming pared 2 bases from V and 10 bases from J, leaving 15 bases between. The CDR3 nucleotides read TGTGCCAGCAGCTTAAGGGTGGGAGGGGGGTCACCCCTCCACTTT. Its protein product is CASSLRVGGGSPLHF.

This clone was recorded a few times. The rearrangement joins TRBV2 to TRBJ1-2, with D unclear. Trimming stripped 7 bases from V and 4 bases from J, with 16 bases between. The CDR3 length is 14 residues. Germline V gene sequence: CDR1 SNHLY, CDR2 FYNNEI. The CDR3 here is CASIEDPGLYGYTF. In DNA form, the CDR3 reads TGTGCCAGCATCGAAGACCCAGGACTCTATGGCTACACCTTC.

This rearrangement joins TRBV2 to TRBJ1-6; 9 bases match TRBD1. J lost 16 bases, V lost 6 bases, and 10 bases had no gene match. CDR3 size: 13 residues. Germline assignment: CDR1 SNHLY and CDR2 FYNNEI. The DNA of the CDR3 is TGTGCCAGCAGGGGCAACTTGGACAGGGGTCTCCACTTT. Translation: CASRGNLDRGLHF.

This clone was observed a few times. The V and J genes are TRBV3-1 (or the pseudogene TRBV3-2) and TRBJ2-5, with TRBD2 matching over 8 bases. The germline gives CDR1 LGHDT, CDR2 YNNKEL (reference sequence). The V gene end was trimmed by 0 bases and the J gene end by 0 bases; junction bases not matched to a gene: 3. The CDR3 has 16 amino acids. CDR3 bases: TGTGCCAGCAGCCAAGACGTAGCGGGGCACCAAGAGACCCAGTACTTC. Amino acids: CASSQDVAGHQETQYF.

The rearrangement joins TRBV9 to TRBJ2-7; 10 nucleotides match TRBD1. The junction had 9 bases not matched to a gene; V was cut back by 4 bases and J by 5 bases. Germline values: CDR1 SGDLS, CDR2 YYNGEE. The CDR3 extends over 15 amino acids. CDR3 loop: CASSNRTGGAHEQYF. The CDR3 DNA reads TGTGCCAGCAGCAATAGGACAGGGGGGGCCCACGAGCAGTACTTC.

The chain is built from TRBV27 and TRBJ2-7; D perhaps matches TRBD2 (7 bases). This CDR3 spans 16 amino acids. In germline, CDR1 is MNHEY, CDR2 SMNVEV (reference sequence). V was cut by 2 bases and J by 5 bases, with 19 bases left in between. CDR3 residues: CASSLAGARAGHEQYF. CDR3 bases: TGTGCCAGCAGTTTAGCGGGGGCCCGTGCTGGCCACGAGCAGTACTTC.

The rearrangement links TRBV7-3 to TRBJ2-2; 7 bases match TRBD2. CDR1 and CDR2 (germline): SGHTA, FQGTGA. The length of the CDR3 is 15 residues. Trimming cost V 4 bases and J 0 bases; bases outside gene matches: 2. The CDR3 DNA follows: TGTGCCAGCAGCTCTAGCGGACCGAACACCGGGGAGCTGTTTTTT. The encoded protein is CASSSSGPNTGELFF.

This clone was observed once. The junction shows a germline mismatch at one end, possibly a read error. The rearrangement joins TRBV24-1 to TRBJ2-3, with 11 bases that match TRBD2. The V gene's germline CDR1 is KGHDR and CDR2 SFDVKD. CDR3 length: 14 residues. The CDR3 DNA reads TGTGCCACCAGTGATTTTCCTACTAGCGGGGGCCACGATTTT. This codes for CATSDFPTSGGHDF.

The CDR3 region has the DNA TGTGCCAGCAGCTCCCAGCGGGGGGACACAGATACGCAGTATTTT. Translated: CASSSQRGDTDTQYF. The chain has TRBV7-2 and TRBJ2-3; 9 nucleotides match TRBD2. With V trimmed by 4 bases and J by 2 bases, 4 bases remained unmatched. Germline V gene lookup returns CDR1 SGHTA and CDR2 FQGNSA. The CDR3 length is 15 residues.

The chain uses TRBV5-1 and TRBJ1-5, with TRBD1 matching 8 bases. The germline CDR1 and CDR2 sequences are SGHRS and YFSETQ. With 5 bases clipped from V and 2 bases from J, the junction kept 6 bases outside the gene matches. The CDR3 totals 15 residues. CDR3 nucleotides: TGCGCCAGCAGGTATGGGACAGGCGGCAATCAGCCCCAGCATTTT. It encodes CASRYGTGGNQPQHF.

The rearrangement links TRBV10-1 to TRBJ1-5; no clear D gene. V was cut by 2 bases and J by 4 bases, with 12 bases left in between. The CDR3 covers 15 residues. CDR1 and CDR2 (germline): WNHNN, SYGVQD (reference sequence). The CDR3 sequence is CASSESGVGNQPQHF. The CDR3 coding sequence is TGCGCCAGCAGTGAGAGCGGGGTAGGGAATCAGCCCCAGCATTTT.